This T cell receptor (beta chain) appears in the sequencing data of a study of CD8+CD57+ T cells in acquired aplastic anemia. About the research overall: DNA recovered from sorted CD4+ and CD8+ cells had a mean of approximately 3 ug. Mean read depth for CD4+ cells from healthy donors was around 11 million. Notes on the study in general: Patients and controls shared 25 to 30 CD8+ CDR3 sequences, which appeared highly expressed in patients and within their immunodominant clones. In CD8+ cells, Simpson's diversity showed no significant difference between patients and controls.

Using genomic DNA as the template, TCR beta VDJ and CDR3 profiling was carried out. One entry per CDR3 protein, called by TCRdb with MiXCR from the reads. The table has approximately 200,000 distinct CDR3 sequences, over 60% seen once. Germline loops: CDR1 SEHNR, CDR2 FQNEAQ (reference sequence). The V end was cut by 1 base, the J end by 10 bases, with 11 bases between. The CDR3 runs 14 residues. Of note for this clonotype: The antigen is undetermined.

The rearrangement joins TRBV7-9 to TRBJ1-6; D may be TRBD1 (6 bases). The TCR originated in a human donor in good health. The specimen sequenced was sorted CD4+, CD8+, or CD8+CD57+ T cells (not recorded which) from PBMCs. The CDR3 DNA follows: TGTGCCAGCAGCTTAGACAGGGAGGAATCACCCCTCCACTTT. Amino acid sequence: CASSLDREESPLHF.